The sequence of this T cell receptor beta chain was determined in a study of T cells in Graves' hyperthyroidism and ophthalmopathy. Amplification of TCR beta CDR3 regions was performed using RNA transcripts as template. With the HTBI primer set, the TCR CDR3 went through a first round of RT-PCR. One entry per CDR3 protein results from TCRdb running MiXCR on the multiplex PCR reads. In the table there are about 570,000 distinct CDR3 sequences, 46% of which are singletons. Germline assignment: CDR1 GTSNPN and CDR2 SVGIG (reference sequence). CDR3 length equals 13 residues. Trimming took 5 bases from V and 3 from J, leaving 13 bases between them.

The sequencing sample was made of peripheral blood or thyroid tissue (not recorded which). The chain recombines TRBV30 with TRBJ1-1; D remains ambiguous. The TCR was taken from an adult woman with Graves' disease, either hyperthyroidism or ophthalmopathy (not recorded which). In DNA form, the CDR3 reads TGTGCCTGGGGCCTGCAACGGCACACTGAAGCTTTCTTT. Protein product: CAWGLQRHTEAFF. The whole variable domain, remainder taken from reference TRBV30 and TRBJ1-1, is SQTIHQWPATLVQPVGSPLSLECTVEGTSNPNLYWYRQAAGRGLQLLFYSVGIGQISSEVPQNLSASRPQDRQFILSSKKLLLSDSGFYLCAWGLQRHTEAFFGQGTRLTVV.